This record concerns one TCR beta chain sequence. No antigen is known for it. The record originates from a study of post-analysis software for immune sequencing data. Whole-study results and caveats: Higher frequency in patients than in controls was seen for about five TRBV segments, with TRBV5-6, TRBV5-1 and TRBV20-1 among them.

cDNA libraries of TCR beta carried unique molecular identifiers. TCRdb re-analysed the PCR reads in MiXCR, keeping a single row per CDR3 protein. The sample records 700,000 to 900,000 distinct CDR3 sequences, approximately 44% being singletons. The CDR3 is made up of 16 amino acids. V trimming: 3 bases; J trimming: 5 bases; junction bases outside the gene matches: 12. Sequencing was carried out using blood. This TCR was sampled from a girl aged 10 to 17 with multiple sclerosis. The genes are TRBV12-3 or TRBV12-4 and TRBJ1-1, with TRBD1 identical over 7 bases. CDR3 bases: TGTGCCAGCAGTTTGTTGCCCACAGGGGCCGGAACTGAAGCTTTCTTT. Its protein is CASSLLPTGAGTEAFF.